This T cell receptor beta chain was documented in a study of blood T cell repertoires in COVID-19. The V end was cut by 1 base, the J end by 4 bases, with 10 bases between. The V gene's germline CDR1 is LNHDA and CDR2 SQIVND (reference sequence). This CDR3 has 14 amino acids. Profiled with immunoSEQ multiplex PCR; TCRdb holds only in-frame clones, not every one. The sample holds around 200,000 clones, over 75% seen once. The source material was PBMCs or T cells enriched from blood (not recorded which). This sequence was found in a woman aged 40 to 55 with acute COVID-19. The gene calls are TRBV19 and TRBJ1-1; D gene ambiguous. The CDR3 DNA reads TGTGCCAGTAGTATAGCCAGGATTACCACTGAAGCTTTCTTT. It encodes CASSIARITTEAFF.